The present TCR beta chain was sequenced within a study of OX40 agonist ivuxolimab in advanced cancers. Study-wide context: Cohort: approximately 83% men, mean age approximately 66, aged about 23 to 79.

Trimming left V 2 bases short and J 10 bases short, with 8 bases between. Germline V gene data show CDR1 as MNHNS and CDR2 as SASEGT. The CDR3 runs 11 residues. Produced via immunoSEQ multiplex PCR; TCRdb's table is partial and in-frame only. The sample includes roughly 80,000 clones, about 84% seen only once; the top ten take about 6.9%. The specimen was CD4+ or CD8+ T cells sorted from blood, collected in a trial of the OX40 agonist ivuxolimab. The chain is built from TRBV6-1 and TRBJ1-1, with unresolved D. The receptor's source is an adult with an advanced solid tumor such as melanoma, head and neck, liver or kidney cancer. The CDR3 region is CASSERTGAFF. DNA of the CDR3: TGTGCCAGCAGTGAAAGAACGGGAGCTTTCTTT.